This T cell receptor beta chain was documented in a study of T cells in localized non-small cell lung cancer. The study, taken as a whole, reports: Without multi-region sequencing, intratumor heterogeneity could not be excluded. Researchers found a median around 50 of the top 100 tumor clones in adjacent lung. Density of T cells in blood, when higher, went with longer overall survival. Uninvolved neighboring lung showed the greatest T cell clonality, exceeding tumor.

Sequenced by immunoSEQ multiplex PCR; TCRdb stores in-frame clones only, minus some. This sample carries around 35,000 clones, 93% of them seen once, and the ten largest clones take less than 8%. Remarks on this clone: Its antigen is currently unknown.

The CDR3 has 16 residues. V was clipped by 2 bases and J by 0 bases, with 11 bases between them. Germline CDR1 KGHSH, CDR2 LQKENI. The gene calls are TRBV18 and TRBJ1-5, with a possible D match to TRBD1 (6 bases). The sequence was collected from a female donor of 60 years or more with stage I lung adenocarcinoma. The specimen comprised peripheral blood, sampled before any cancer treatment. CDR3: CASSPGQPDSNQPQHF. For the CDR3, the DNA is TGTGCCAGCTCACCAGGACAGCCCGATAGCAATCAGCCCCAGCATTTT.